The 23 T cell receptor beta chains below come from one sample, sequenced in a study of T cells after yellow fever vaccination. TCRdb fed the 5' RACE reads into MiXCR, producing one record per CDR3 protein. This table has roughly 260,000 distinct CDR3 sequences, approximately 13% appearing once. Sequenced material: CD4+ T cells sorted from PBMCs, taken 45 days after the yellow fever booster vaccination. Receptors were obtained from a man aged 25 to 45 who received the YFV17D yellow fever vaccine.

The chain couples TRBV29-1 to TRBJ2-5, with D possibly being TRBD1 or TRBD2 (6 bases each). CDR3 length: 13 amino acids. Trimming cost V 6 bases and J 4 bases, with 15 bases left between them. The germline V gene has CDR1 SQVTM and CDR2 ANQGSEA. The CDR3 here is CSVSRGARETQYF. DNA of the CDR3: TGCAGCGTCTCTAGGGGGGCCAGAGAGACCCAGTACTTC.

The table lists this clonotype with many counts. The rearrangement joins TRBV20-1 to TRBJ2-5, with 12 bases fitting TRBD2. The CDR3 has 15 residues. The germline V gene encodes CDR1 DFQATT and CDR2 SNEGSKA (reference sequence). With V trimmed by 3 bases and J by 5 bases, 7 bases remained unmatched. The CDR3 DNA follows: TGCAGTGCTAGGCCTTCCCTAGCGGGGGGGGAGACCCAGTACTTC. Encoded protein: CSARPSLAGGETQYF.

The gene calls are TRBV15 and TRBJ1-2; 8 nucleotides line up with TRBD1. Germline V CDR1 and CDR2: LNHNV, YYDKDF (reference sequence). V shed 5 bases and J 4 bases; nucleotides not matched to a gene: 9. This CDR3 comprises 15 residues. CDR3 in DNA: TGTGCCACCAGCCCCCGGGACAGGAGACTCTATGGCTACACCTTC. Residues: CATSPRDRRLYGYTF.

This chain links TRBV12-3 or TRBV12-4 with TRBJ2-3; D could derive from TRBD1 or TRBD2 (5 bases each). The ends were cut back, 8 bases at V and 2 bases at J, with 11 bases in the middle. The CDR3 runs 13 residues. The CDR3 DNA follows: TGTGCCAGCTTATGGGGGTACACAGATACGCAGTATTTT. Translating gives CASLWGYTDTQYF.

The chain carries TRBV20-1 and TRBJ2-7; 10 positions agree with TRBD2. The CDR3 is made up of 15 amino acids. CDR1 and CDR2 from the germline V gene are DFQATT and SNEGSKA (reference sequence). J lost 0 bases, V lost 0 bases, and 2 bases had no gene match. The CDR3 nucleotides are TGCAGTGCTAGAGACTGGACTAGCGGCTCCTACGAGCAGTACTTC. Amino acids: CSARDWTSGSYEQYF.

This clonotype was recorded a few times. The V and J genes are TRBV11-2 and TRBJ2-7; tentatively, D is TRBD2 (6 bases). The CDR3 contains 14 residues. V lost 4 bases and J lost 3, with 13 bases in between. Germline CDR1 SGHAT, CDR2 FQNNGV. The CDR3 DNA sequence: TGTGCCAGCAGCTGGCGGGACTCACGCTACGAGCAGTACTTC. It yields the protein CASSWRDSRYEQYF.

This clonotype has a handful of counts. This sequence joins TRBV7-9 and TRBJ2-7; a weak D match, TRBD2 (7 bases). Germline V gene data show CDR1 as SEHNR and CDR2 as FQNEAQ (reference sequence). The germline V and J ends were trimmed by 5 bases and 9 bases, with 23 bases remaining between them. The CDR3 totals 15 residues. CDR3 in DNA: TGTGCCAGCAGCCCTGGGGGGGGCCCGGTTACTGGGCAGTACTTC. This codes for CASSPGGGPVTGQYF.

The V gene is TRBV20-1, the J gene TRBJ2-7; TRBD2 matches at 12 bases. J gave up 3 bases and V 5 bases, and 8 bases lay outside the gene matches. Germline assignment: CDR1 DFQATT and CDR2 SNEGSKA (reference sequence). This CDR3 spans 15 amino acids. Written as DNA, the CDR3 is TGCAGTGCTTCTCCGACTAGCGGGAGCCACTACGAGCAGTACTTC. Its translation: CSASPTSGSHYEQYF.

The chain is built from TRBV29-1 and TRBJ2-5; the D gene is possibly TRBD2 (5 bases). The CDR3 loop spans 12 amino acids. V gave up 8 bases and J gave up 2 bases, with 12 bases separating them. CDR1 and CDR2 (germline): SQVTM, ANQGSEA. CDR3 sequence: CSTRTGQETQYF. The CDR3 region has the DNA TGCAGCACTAGGACGGGTCAAGAGACCCAGTACTTC.

The genes are TRBV2 and TRBJ2-4; unclear D gene. The germline V and J ends were trimmed by 7 bases and 5 bases, with 9 bases remaining between them. Germline assignment: CDR1 SNHLY and CDR2 FYNNEI. This CDR3 is 12 amino acids long. CDR3 in amino acids: CASNLQQNIQYF. The CDR3 DNA sequence: TGTGCCAGCAATTTACAGCAAAACATTCAGTACTTC.

The chain joins TRBV6-1 to TRBJ2-2; D remains ambiguous. CDR1 and CDR2 (germline): MNHNS, SASEGT. The V and J ends lost 6 bases and 5 bases respectively, with 16 bases between them. This CDR3 spans 15 amino acids. The CDR3 is CASRHTAVLTGELFF. The DNA of the CDR3 is TGTGCCAGCAGACACACCGCGGTGCTGACCGGGGAGCTGTTTTTT.

This clonotype was found many times. The V gene is TRBV5-1, the J gene TRBJ2-5; a weak D match, TRBD2 (6 bases). The V end lost 0 bases, the J end lost 5 bases, and 11 bases lay between the germline ends. This CDR3 is built from 14 residues. Germline CDR1 reads SGHRS; CDR2 reads YFSETQ. CDR3 in DNA: TGCGCCAGCAGCTTGGAGGCGGGGCTGGAGACCCAGTACTTC. Translating it yields CASSLEAGLETQYF.

V usage is TRBV21-1 and J usage is TRBJ2-3; the table names TRBD1, a call not compared with the DNA. TRBV21-1 has pseudogene status. The CDR3 spans 15 residues. The chain's CDR3 is CASSKGGTITDTQYF. The DNA of the CDR3 is TGTGCCAGCAGCAAAGGAGGGACAATCACAGATACGCAGTATTTT.

V usage is TRBV28 and J usage is TRBJ1-1; 7 nucleotides line up with TRBD1. The length of the CDR3 is 13 residues. CDR1 MDHEN and CDR2 SYDVKM come from the germline V gene. The V and J ends lost 8 bases and 5 bases, in that order; junction bases with no gene match: 8. Written as DNA, the CDR3 is TGTGCCAGCCATTCACAGGGGTATACTGAAGCTTTCTTT. Its protein is CASHSQGYTEAFF.

In this sample, this clonotype turned up many times. The chain has TRBV5-1 and TRBJ2-1, with 8 positions matching TRBD1. J was trimmed by 5 bases and V by 1 base; bases with no gene match: 8. Germline CDR1 reads SGHRS; CDR2 reads YFSETQ. The CDR3 has 16 residues. For the CDR3, the DNA is TGCGCCAGCAGCTTGACCGGGACAGGAATTAACAATGAGCAGTTCTTC. The encoded protein is CASSLTGTGINNEQFF.

The chain joins TRBV7-2 to TRBJ2-7; D possibly uses TRBD1 or TRBD2 (6 bases each). There are 15 residues in the CDR3. Per the germline V gene, CDR1 is SGHTA and CDR2 is FQGNSA. Trimming cost V 2 bases and J 5 bases, with 16 bases left between them. The CDR3, as DNA: TGTGCCAGCAGCTTAAGACTAGGGGGAGAACACGAGCAGTACTTC. This encodes CASSLRLGGEHEQYF.

This chain connects TRBV14 to TRBJ2-5, with D possibly being TRBD2 (7 bases). This CDR3 spans 15 amino acids. The V end lost 9 bases, the J end lost 7 bases, and 24 bases lay between the germline ends. The V gene's germline CDR1 is SGHDN and CDR2 FVKESK. The CDR3 reads CASSSVRGSGVTQYF. CDR3 sequence (DNA): TGTGCCAGTAGTAGCGTGCGGGGGTCAGGGGTGACCCAGTACTTC.

This clonotype was observed a handful of times. The chain carries TRBV11-2 and TRBJ2-2; 8 nucleotides align to TRBD2. The germline V gene has CDR1 SGHAT and CDR2 FQNNGV. The ends lost 4 bases at V and 7 bases at J; junction bases unmatched: 17. The length of the CDR3 is 18 residues. The CDR3 nucleotides are TGTGCCAGCAGCTCCTCTTCAGCGGGAGTCTCGTGGGGCGGGGAGCTGTTTTTT. Its translation: CASSSSSAGVSWGGELFF.

This clonotype was counted only a few times. CDR3 bases: TGCAGCGTTGAAGATCAGGGTCTGCAGTACTTC. This codes for CSVEDQGLQYF. This chain joins TRBV29-1 and TRBJ2-7; a possible D gene is TRBD1 (5 bases). CDR1 SQVTM and CDR2 ANQGSEA come from the germline V gene. The CDR3 loop spans 11 amino acids. Trimming cost V 0 bases and J 9 bases, with 9 bases left between them.

In its sample, this clonotype was seen a few times. The chain employs TRBV20-1 and TRBJ2-1; TRBD2 matches 8 bases. CDR3 length: 15 residues. V trimming: 2 bases; J trimming: 2 bases; junction bases outside the gene matches: 5. Germline assignment: CDR1 DFQATT and CDR2 SNEGSKA (reference sequence). This CDR3 is CSARPAGATYNEQFF. The CDR3 nucleotides are TGCAGTGCTAGACCAGCGGGAGCGACCTACAATGAGCAGTTCTTC.

The sample holds many counts of this clonotype. The chain links TRBV28 to TRBJ2-1, with D maybe TRBD2 (7 bases). The V gene's germline CDR1 is MDHEN and CDR2 SYDVKM. Between the trimmed V and J ends, which lost 6 bases and 14 bases, there was a span of 29 bases. The length of the CDR3 is 16 residues. The CDR3 here is CASSERGGRAFSLKFF. DNA of the CDR3: TGTGCCAGCAGCGAGCGAGGGGGGAGGGCTTTTAGCTTGAAGTTCTTC.

The genes are TRBV4-3 and TRBJ2-1; D not resolved. The CDR3 has 15 residues. Germline loops: CDR1 LGHNA, CDR2 YSLEER. Trimming stripped 1 base from V and 0 bases from J, with 7 bases between. The CDR3 DNA reads TGCGCCAGCAGCCAAGTAGTTGGCTCCTACAATGAGCAGTTCTTC. This encodes CASSQVVGSYNEQFF.

As for this clonotype: At one end the junction does not follow the germline gene, possibly because of a read error. J is TRBJ1-1 and V is TRBV16; D ambiguous. The CDR3 runs to 14 residues. Per germline, CDR1 KGHSY and CDR2 FQNENV. CDR3 region: CAISRGVGATEAFF. The CDR3 DNA reads TGTGCCATCAGCCGTGGTGTGGGAGCAACTGAAGCTTTCTTT.